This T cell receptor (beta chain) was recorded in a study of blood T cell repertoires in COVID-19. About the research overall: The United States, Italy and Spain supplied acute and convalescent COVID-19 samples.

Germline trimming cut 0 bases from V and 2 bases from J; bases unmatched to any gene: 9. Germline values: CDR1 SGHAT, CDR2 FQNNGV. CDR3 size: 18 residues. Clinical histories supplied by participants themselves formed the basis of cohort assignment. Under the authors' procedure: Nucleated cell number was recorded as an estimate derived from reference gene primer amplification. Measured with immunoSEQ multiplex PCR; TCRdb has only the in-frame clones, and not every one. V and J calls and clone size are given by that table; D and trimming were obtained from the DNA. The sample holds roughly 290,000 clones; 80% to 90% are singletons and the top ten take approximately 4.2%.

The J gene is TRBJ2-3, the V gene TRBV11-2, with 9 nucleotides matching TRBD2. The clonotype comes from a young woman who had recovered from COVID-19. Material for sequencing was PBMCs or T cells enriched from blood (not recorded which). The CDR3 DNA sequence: TGTGCCAGCAGCTTAGATATTAGCGGGGGAGGGTACACAGATACGCAGTATTTT. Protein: CASSLDISGGGYTDTQYF.